The rows below give T cell receptor beta chains drawn from one sample of a study of blood T cell repertoires in COVID-19. Using immunoSEQ multiplex PCR, the repertoire was profiled, and TCRdb retains in-frame clones only, with some absent. The table has about 300,000 clones, more than 85% seen once. Sequenced input: peripheral blood. These receptor sequences come from a woman aged 30 to 39 with COVID-19, enrolled during active disease. Each CDR3 is given with its conserved first and last residue. The D gene is left open where the match is weak.

j_call v_call d_call cdr3_aa
TRBJ2-5 TRBV24-1 . CATSRGRPVLQETQYF
TRBJ1-1 TRBV19 TRBD1 CASSTLRTGNTEAFF
TRBJ1-5 TRBV12-5 . CASAGSNQPQHF
TRBJ2-3 TRBV7-8 . CASSPYRVADTQYF
TRBJ2-1 TRBV11-2 TRBD1 CASSAPQGEPYNEQFF
TRBJ1-2 TRBV19 . CASRTENYGYTF
TRBJ1-1 TRBV28 . CASSFGRVGNTEAFF
TRBJ1-5 TRBV2 . CASSLDSSNQPQHF
TRBJ2-7 TRBV6-1 TRBD2 CASSEVWLAASYEQYF
TRBJ1-4 TRBV6-2/TRBV6-3 TRBD1 CASSRNRGRTNEKLFF
TRBJ1-5 TRBV28 . CASSLRGQPQHF
TRBJ2-5 TRBV5-1 . CASSLGLEETQYF
TRBJ1-2 TRBV7-8 TRBD1 CASSVEGQGQGYTF
TRBJ1-3 TRBV5-1 . CASSLDSRSGNTIYF
TRBJ2-1 TRBV5-5 . CASSSSMHNEQFF
TRBJ1-2 TRBV12-3/TRBV12-4 . CASSLVGYGYTF
TRBJ1-1 TRBV19 . CASSMRGIKDTEAFF
TRBJ2-1 TRBV9 TRBD1 CASSAGTALYNEQFF
TRBJ2-5 TRBV9 TRBD1 CASGLDRGPKTQYF
TRBJ1-4 TRBV19 TRBD1 CASSRRTGRAEKLFF
TRBJ2-7 TRBV18 . CASSPIEGAEQYF
TRBJ1-5 TRBV28 . CASSFPGNQPQHF
TRBJ2-3 TRBV7-8 TRBD2 CASSLGFRPSGRSDTQYF
TRBJ1-5 TRBV6-5 . CASSLTVNQPQHF
TRBJ2-7 TRBV10-3 TRBD1 CAISDPGKNRDRGHEQYF
TRBJ2-1 TRBV27 TRBD2 CASTGTSMHEQFF
TRBJ1-2 TRBV10-3 . CAISDLSGLSGYTF
TRBJ1-5 TRBV6-1 TRBD1 CASSERRTGTGQPQHF
TRBJ1-1 TRBV6-4 . CASSDEPGTEAFF
TRBJ2-7 TRBV5-1 . CASSWTGTRTYEQYF
TRBJ2-1 TRBV11-3 . CASSLDRSGSEQFF
TRBJ1-1 TRBV10-2 TRBD1 CAAGGTEAFF
TRBJ2-2 TRBV15 TRBD1 CATSSFSTGETGELFF
TRBJ2-7 TRBV6-5 TRBD1 CASTFSGTGSYEQYF
TRBJ2-1 TRBV24-1 TRBD1 CATSGGGQGINEQFF
TRBJ2-1 TRBV7-8 TRBD1 CASSYRDSYNEQFF
TRBJ1-5 TRBV19 . CASSIDGGQPQHF
TRBJ1-6 TRBV5-1 . CASSLGAGSDSPLHF
TRBJ1-2 TRBV5-1 . CASSLHSDNYGYTF
TRBJ2-1 TRBV7-2 TRBD2 CASSSVGTSGGVEQFF
TRBJ2-1 TRBV30 . CAWSVGSSDEQFF
TRBJ2-7 TRBV14 TRBD1 CASSPWGQGGYEQYF
TRBJ1-2 TRBV29-1 TRBD1 CSGGQGSYGYTF
TRBJ1-6 TRBV27 . CASSSTTKGYNSPLHF
TRBJ1-2 TRBV6-5 TRBD1 CASTYGTGYGYTF
TRBJ2-2 TRBV19 . CASIRPGSNTGELFF
TRBJ2-7 TRBV18 . CASSPEGGPSYEQYF
TRBJ2-7 TRBV30 . CAWSVVGAREQYF
TRBJ2-1 TRBV6-4 . CASSNQGYNEQFF
TRBJ1-5 TRBV28 . CASSFRGGGQPQHF
TRBJ1-5 TRBV6-6 . CASSYSPGNQPQHF
TRBJ1-1 TRBV27 . CASSLGRVTTEAFF
TRBJ2-2 TRBV5-1 . CASSLGGNTGELFF
TRBJ1-2 TRBV28 . CASIPSAGAYGYTF
TRBJ1-2 TRBV10-3 . CAIRGDKDNYGYTF
TRBJ2-1 TRBV18 . CASSPPWTDYNEQFF
TRBJ1-1 TRBV18 . CASSPGQNTEAFF
TRBJ2-1 TRBV9 TRBD2 CASSASGLAVPYNEQFF
TRBJ2-3 TRBV14 . CASSRLGTISTDTQYF